The entry that follows covers one T cell receptor (beta chain) sequence. This sample was included in a study of blood T cell repertoires in COVID-19. Background on the study: Italy, Spain and the United States were the sources of the convalescent and acute COVID-19 samples. In each case, the material was cDNA or gDNA derived from T cells, B-cell-depleted T cells, or PBMCs.

Assay used: immunoSEQ multiplex PCR; TCRdb lists only in-frame clones, some missing. The sample gives some 200,000 clones, 80% to 90% of which show up once; 7% to 9% is in the top ten. The TCR sequence derives from a man aged 30 to 45 in a cohort exposed to, infected with or recovered from COVID-19 (not recorded which). The material sequenced was PBMCs or T cells enriched from blood (not recorded which).

The CDR3 here is CARSLCRVSEAFF. In DNA form, the CDR3 reads TGTGCCAGAAGCTTGTGTCGAGTGTCTGAAGCTTTCTTT. This rearrangement joins TRBV5-3 to TRBJ1-1; no firm D call. TRBV5-3 is an open reading frame whose function is uncertain. The CDR3 totals 13 residues. Trimming left V 1 base short and J 6 bases short, with 10 bases between.